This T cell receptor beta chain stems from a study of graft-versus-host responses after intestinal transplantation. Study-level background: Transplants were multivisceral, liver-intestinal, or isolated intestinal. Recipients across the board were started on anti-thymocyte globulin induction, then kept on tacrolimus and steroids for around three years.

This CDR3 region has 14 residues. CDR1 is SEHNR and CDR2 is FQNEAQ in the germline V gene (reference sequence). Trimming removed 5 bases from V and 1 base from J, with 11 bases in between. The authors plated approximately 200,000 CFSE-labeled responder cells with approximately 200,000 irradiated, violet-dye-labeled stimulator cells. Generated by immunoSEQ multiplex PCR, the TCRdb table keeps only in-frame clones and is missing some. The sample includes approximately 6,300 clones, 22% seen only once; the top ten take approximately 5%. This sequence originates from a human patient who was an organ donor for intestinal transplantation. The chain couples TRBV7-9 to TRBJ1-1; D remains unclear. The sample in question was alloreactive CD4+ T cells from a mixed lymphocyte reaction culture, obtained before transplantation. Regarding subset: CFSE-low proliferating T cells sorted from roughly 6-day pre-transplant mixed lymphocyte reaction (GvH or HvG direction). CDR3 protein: CASSPPLRNTEAFF. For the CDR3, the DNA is TGTGCCAGCAGCCCCCCCCTAAGGAACACTGAAGCTTTCTTT. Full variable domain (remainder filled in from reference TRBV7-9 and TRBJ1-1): DTGVSQNPRHKITKRGQNVTFRCDPISEHNRLYWYRQTLGQGPEFLTYFQNEAQLEKSRLLSDRFSAERPKGSFSTLEIQRTEQGDSAMYLCASSPPLRNTEAFFGQGTRLTVV.